The 26 T cell receptor beta chains below were found in one sample sequenced in a study of cytomegalovirus exposure and HLA in healthy donors. It was with 60 Vbeta and 13 Jbeta primers that the PCR ran. Using immunoSEQ multiplex PCR, the repertoire was profiled, and TCRdb retains in-frame clones only, with some absent. Reported are 75,000 to 95,000 clones; the ten largest clones contain 1.4% to 1.5%. Sequences were obtained from PBMCs. These receptors were collected from a woman aged 55-75 years in good health and CMV-seronegative.

Concerning this clone itself: This sample also contains other DNA sequences that code for the same CDR3. The J gene is TRBJ2-7, the V gene TRBV5-1, with 7 nucleotides matching TRBD1. CDR1 and CDR2 from the germline V gene are SGHRS and YFSETQ. V trimming: 0 bases; J trimming: 2 bases; junction bases outside the gene matches: 5. The CDR3 has 15 residues. Written as DNA, the CDR3 is TGCGCCAGCAGCTTGGCCCTCGACAGGGCCTACGAGCAGTACTTC. Amino acid sequence: CASSLALDRAYEQYF.

This chain connects TRBV27 to TRBJ1-2; TRBD1 matches 9 bases. The CDR3 length is 14 residues. V dropped 6 bases and J dropped 0; count of bases not matched to a gene: 2. CDR1 is MNHEY and CDR2 is SMNVEV in the germline V gene (reference sequence). DNA for the CDR3: TGTGCCAGCAGCCGGGACAGGGCTAACTATGGCTACACCTTC. Its protein is CASSRDRANYGYTF.

To note about this clone: Other DNA sequences in this specimen translate into the identical CDR3. The chain links TRBV6-1 to TRBJ2-1, with 11 bases lining up with TRBD2. Germline CDR1 reads MNHNS; CDR2 reads SASEGT. The CDR3 extends over 16 amino acids. The J segment lost 3 bases and the V segment lost 1 base, leaving 2 bases of the junction unmatched. The DNA of the CDR3 is TGTGCCAGCAGTGAAGAACTAGCGGGAGTCTACAATGAGCAGTTCTTC. This gives the protein CASSEELAGVYNEQFF.

This rearrangement joins TRBV5-1 to TRBJ1-6; 7 nucleotides agree with TRBD1. Germline V gives CDR1 SGHRS, CDR2 YFSETQ. This CDR3 is 16 amino acids long. The J segment lost 7 bases and the V segment lost 5 bases, leaving 12 bases of the junction unmatched. In DNA form, the CDR3 reads TGCGCCAGCAGTAACGCCGGGGGCAGGGGGAATTCACCCCTCCACTTT. It codes for CASSNAGGRGNSPLHF.

The chain combines TRBV9 with TRBJ2-1, with D unclear. The V gene lost 3 bases and the J gene lost 0 bases, with 13 bases spanning the gap. The germline gives CDR1 SGDLS, CDR2 YYNGEE. The CDR3 consists of 16 residues. The CDR3, as DNA: TGTGCCAGCAGCGCGGATGCCAGAGGCTCCTACAATGAGCAGTTCTTC. Translation: CASSADARGSYNEQFF. The complete variable domain, with remaining parts taken from reference TRBV9 and TRBJ2-1, reads DSGVTQTPKHLITATGQRVTLRCSPRSGDLSVYWYQQSLDQGLQFLIQYYNGEERAKGNILERFSAQQFPDLHSELNLSSLELGDSALYFCASSADARGSYNEQFFGPGTRLTVL.

The J gene is TRBJ1-3, the V gene TRBV29-1; TRBD1 agrees at 9 bases. Germline V gene sequence: CDR1 SQVTM, CDR2 ANQGSEA. The J segment lost 3 bases and the V segment lost 7 bases, leaving 16 bases of the junction unmatched. The CDR3 loop spans 17 amino acids. In DNA, the CDR3 is TGCAGCGCCTTGTTGGGACAGGGTAGAGTCCGTGGAAACACCATATATTTT. Protein product: CSALLGQGRVRGNTIYF.

V is TRBV5-1 and J is TRBJ2-3; D perhaps matches TRBD2 (6 bases). This CDR3 comprises 15 residues. V lost 2 bases and J 4 bases, leaving 14 bases between the germline ends. CDR1 is SGHRS and CDR2 is YFSETQ in the germline V gene. CDR3 bases: TGCGCCAGCAGCTTCGACGGGAGCCCTGCAGATACGCAGTATTTT. Amino acid sequence: CASSFDGSPADTQYF.

V gene TRBV6-1 combines with J gene TRBJ1-1; 8 nucleotides line up with TRBD1. This CDR3 spans 16 amino acids. Germline values: CDR1 MNHNS, CDR2 SASEGT. The trim removed 4 bases at V and 2 bases at J, leaving 9 bases unmatched. The DNA for the CDR3 is TGTGCCAGCAGTGTTTGGGTAGGACAGGGAAACACTGAAGCTTTCTTT. It is translated as CASSVWVGQGNTEAFF.

The chain carries TRBV6-5 and TRBJ2-2; D might be TRBD1 (5 bases). V lost 11 bases and J lost 7, with 11 bases in between. Germline CDR1 reads MNHEY; CDR2 reads SVGAGI. The CDR3 spans 11 residues. CDR3 region: CAAQAIGELFF. The CDR3 DNA sequence: TGTGCCGCACAGGCTATCGGGGAGCTGTTTTTT.

V usage is TRBV5-4 and J usage is TRBJ1-1, with 7 bases identical to TRBD1. V lost 0 bases and J lost 0; bases outside the gene matches: 8. This CDR3 has 17 amino acids. CDR1 and CDR2 (germline): SGHNT, YYREEE (reference sequence). CDR3 residues: CASSLGQGQIMNTEAFF. In DNA form, the CDR3 reads TGTGCCAGCAGCTTGGGACAGGGTCAGATCATGAACACTGAAGCTTTCTTT.

J is TRBJ2-1 and V is TRBV19, with 7 positions matching TRBD1. CDR1 is LNHDA and CDR2 is SQIVND in the germline V gene (reference sequence). Trimming took 5 bases from V and 2 from J; bases not matched to a gene: 3. This CDR3 is built from 14 residues. Written as DNA, the CDR3 is TGTGCCAGTAGTCAGGGGGACGCCTACAATGAGCAGTTCTTC. It is translated as CASSQGDAYNEQFF.

The gene calls are TRBV28 and TRBJ1-5, with TRBD1 as a possible D gene (5 bases). The CDR3 extends over 16 amino acids. The V gene's germline CDR1 is MDHEN and CDR2 SYDVKM. The ends were cut back, 4 bases at V and 7 bases at J, with 20 bases in the middle. The CDR3 here is CASSSPTALKGQPQHF. CDR3 DNA sequence: TGTGCCAGCAGTTCCCCAACTGCCCTCAAGGGGCAGCCCCAGCATTTT. The full variable domain, completed using reference TRBV28 and TRBJ1-5, is DVKVTQSSRYLVKRTGEKVFLECVQDMDHENMFWYRQDPGLGLRLIYFSYDVKMKEKGDIPEGYSVSREKKERFSLILESASTNQTSMYLCASSSPTALKGQPQHFGDGTRLSIL.

The chain has TRBV27 and TRBJ1-5; TRBD1 is a possible D gene (5 bases). The CDR3 sequence is 15 residues long. Germline V gene data show CDR1 as MNHEY and CDR2 as SMNVEV (reference sequence). V gave up 4 bases and J gave up 6 bases, with 16 bases separating them. The CDR3 sequence: CASSSGGADGQPQHF. The CDR3 nucleotides are TGTGCCAGCAGTTCCGGTGGGGCCGATGGTCAGCCCCAGCATTTT.

In regard to this clone: Other DNA sequences in this sample translate to the same CDR3. This chain links TRBV25-1 with TRBJ2-5; TRBD1 matches 9 bases. Germline V CDR1 and CDR2: MGHDK, SYGVNS. Trimming at V came to 6 bases and at J to 4 bases, leaving 18 bases not matched to a gene. The CDR3 covers 18 residues. The CDR3 spells CASSRIGGRWTGAETQYF. In DNA, the CDR3 is TGTGCCAGCAGCCGAATAGGAGGTCGTTGGACAGGGGCAGAGACCCAGTACTTC.

V gene TRBV5-1 combines with J gene TRBJ2-1; 9 positions agree with TRBD1. Trimming at V came to 0 bases and at J to 6 bases, leaving 7 bases not matched to a gene. Germline V lookup: CDR1 SGHRS, CDR2 YFSETQ. This CDR3 comprises 16 residues. CDR3 DNA: TGCGCCAGCAGCTTGGCCCCGGGACAGGGCTTCAATGAGCAGTTCTTC. Protein sequence: CASSLAPGQGFNEQFF.

This chain joins TRBV27 and TRBJ1-1; TRBD1 might be the D (6 bases). Trimming stripped 2 bases from V and 7 bases from J, with 17 bases between. Germline CDR1 reads MNHEY; CDR2 reads SMNVEV (reference sequence). The CDR3 is made up of 15 amino acids. CDR3 nucleotide sequence: TGTGCCAGCAGTTTAGAGGGACACCCGGCCGGTGAAGCTTTCTTT. This sequence encodes CASSLEGHPAGEAFF.

The chain links TRBV10-3 to TRBJ1-1, with TRBD1 as a possible D gene (5 bases). V was shortened by 1 base and J by 10 bases, with 19 bases between the two germline ends. Germline CDR1 reads ENHRY; CDR2 reads SYGVKD. The CDR3 covers 15 residues. The CDR3, as DNA: TGTGCCATCAGTGAGTTCGGGACTGATGCTGAGGGAGCTTTCTTT. Encoded protein: CAISEFGTDAEGAFF.

A remark on this clone: The junction shows a germline mismatch at one end, possibly a read error. CDR3 sequence reads: CASSLGGLNQPQHF. The CDR3 nucleotides read TGCGCCAGCAGTTTGGGGGGCCTCAATCAGCCCCAGCATTTT. The chain joins TRBV5-1 to TRBJ1-5; maybe TRBD1 (6 bases). This CDR3 region has 14 residues. Germline V gives CDR1 SGHRS, CDR2 YFSETQ.

V gene TRBV2 combines with J gene TRBJ2-6, with 7 bases lining up with TRBD1. CDR1 SNHLY and CDR2 FYNNEI come from the germline V gene. J gave up 3 bases and V 7 bases, and 6 bases lay outside the gene matches. The CDR3 spans 15 residues. The CDR3 sequence is CASTVQGIGANVLTF. CDR3 coding DNA: TGTGCCAGCACTGTACAGGGGATTGGGGCCAACGTCCTGACTTTC. Variable domain in full (rest from reference TRBV2 and TRBJ2-6): EPEVTQTPSHQVTQMGQEVILRCVPISNHLYFYWYRQILGQKVEFLVSFYNNEISEKSEIFDDQFSVERPDGSNFTLKIRSTKLEDSAMYFCASTVQGIGANVLTFGAGSRLTVL.

J is TRBJ1-6 and V is TRBV9, with 9 bases fitting TRBD1. Germline-derived CDR1 and CDR2 are SGDLS and YYNGEE. This CDR3 comprises 15 residues. V dropped 0 bases and J dropped 10; count of bases not matched to a gene: 5. The CDR3 nucleotides read TGTGCCAGCAGCGTAGTGGGGGACAGGGAATCACCCCTCCACTTT. Protein: CASSVVGDRESPLHF. The full variable domain, rest sourced from reference TRBV9 and TRBJ1-6, is DSGVTQTPKHLITATGQRVTLRCSPRSGDLSVYWYQQSLDQGLQFLIQYYNGEERAKGNILERFSAQQFPDLHSELNLSSLELGDSALYFCASSVVGDRESPLHFGNGTRLTVT.

The CDR3 region is CASRQTGKNEKLFF. In DNA form, the CDR3 reads TGTGCCAGCAGGCAGACAGGGAAGAATGAAAAACTGTTTTTT. The J gene is TRBJ1-4, the V gene TRBV2; 7 bases are shared with TRBD1. This CDR3 region has 14 residues. Germline loops: CDR1 SNHLY, CDR2 FYNNEI. J lost 5 bases, V lost 6 bases, and 6 bases had no gene match.

The CDR3 bases are TGTGCCAGTAGTCCGAGACGGGATTCACCCCTCCACTTT. Protein sequence: CASSPRRDSPLHF. This chain connects TRBV19 to TRBJ1-6; D unresolved. V was trimmed by 5 bases and J by 8 bases, leaving 10 bases between them. The germline V gene has CDR1 LNHDA and CDR2 SQIVND (reference sequence). The CDR3 contains 13 residues.

The chain couples TRBV19 to TRBJ1-1; the match to TRBD1 covers 7 bases. Looked up from germline, CDR1 is LNHDA and CDR2 is SQIVND (reference sequence). V gave up 7 bases and J gave up 4 bases; unmatched junction bases: 6. CDR3 length: 13 amino acids. The CDR3 DNA is TGTGCCAGTACCCCGACAGGGCGCACTGAAGCTTTCTTT. Its protein is CASTPTGRTEAFF.

This CDR3 is CAIRSGTGFPYGNTIYF. CDR3 DNA: TGTGCCATCAGGTCCGGGACAGGATTTCCCTATGGAAACACCATATATTTT. V and J are TRBV10-3 and TRBJ1-3, with 8 nucleotides matching TRBD1. The germline CDR1 and CDR2 sequences are ENHRY and SYGVKD. With V trimmed by 6 bases and J by 3 bases, 13 bases remained unmatched. This CDR3 spans 17 amino acids.

The rearrangement joins TRBV5-1 to TRBJ2-6; tentative D call: TRBD2 (6 bases). Trimming pared 4 bases from V and 12 bases from J, leaving 20 bases between. In germline, CDR1 is SGHRS, CDR2 YFSETQ. CDR3 length: 15 amino acids. CDR3 DNA: TGCGCCAGCAGCCCCCGCGCTAGCGACCCCTTCGTCCTGACTTTC. Its translation: CASSPRASDPFVLTF.

V gene TRBV7-8 combines with J gene TRBJ1-1; D remains ambiguous. There are 13 residues in the CDR3. Trimming took off 6 bases at V and 3 bases at J, with 11 bases between the two ends. In germline, CDR1 is SGHVS, CDR2 FQNEAQ. The CDR3 spells CASSSNRDTEAFF. The DNA of the CDR3 is TGTGCCAGCAGTTCCAACAGAGACACTGAAGCTTTCTTT.